These 29 T cell receptor beta chains were sequenced from one sample in a study of T cell responses to AZD1222 COVID-19 vaccine. Profiling relied on immunoSEQ multiplex PCR, and the TCRdb table lists in-frame clones only, not all of them. The data hold under 200,000 clones, with 88% observed a single time. Source: peripheral blood, taken 28 days after the second AZD1222 dose. The receptors were gathered from an adult who received the AZD1222 COVID-19 vaccine.

The V gene is TRBV18, the J gene TRBJ2-1, with D unresolved. The CDR3 has 13 residues. Germline-derived CDR1 and CDR2 are KGHSH and LQKENI. V was pared by 0 bases and J by 7 bases, with 7 bases between. CDR3 sequence (DNA): TGTGCCAGCTCACCACCGAGCAGAAATGAGCAGTTCTTC. The encoded protein is CASSPPSRNEQFF.

This chain uses TRBV6-5 with TRBJ2-5; D might be TRBD2 (7 bases). The CDR3 extends over 12 amino acids. With 5 bases removed from V and 5 bases from J, the gap between germline ends came to 9 bases. The germline CDR1 and CDR2 sequences are MNHEY and SVGAGI. CDR3 region: CASSKGGETQYF. DNA for the CDR3: TGTGCCAGCAGTAAGGGGGGGGAGACCCAGTACTTC.

This rearrangement joins TRBV28 to TRBJ2-1; D tentatively reads TRBD1 or TRBD2 (5 bases each). Per the germline V gene, CDR1 is MDHEN and CDR2 is SYDVKM. Trimming stripped 2 bases from V and 3 bases from J, with 11 bases between. The CDR3 runs 15 residues. CDR3 in DNA: TGTGCCAGCAGTTTACCGGGACGTCTCTACAATGAGCAGTTCTTC. This codes for CASSLPGRLYNEQFF.

This clone was seen only a few times. Here the CDR3 reads CASSRGQGTYGYTF. The CDR3 DNA sequence: TGTGCCAGCAGTAGAGGACAGGGGACCTATGGCTACACCTTC. The chain combines TRBV28 with TRBJ1-2; 9 nucleotides line up with TRBD1. V trimming: 5 bases; J trimming: 4 bases; junction bases outside the gene matches: 5. The CDR3 has 14 amino acids. Germline assignment: CDR1 MDHEN and CDR2 SYDVKM.

This clone was seen a single time. V is TRBV9 and J is TRBJ1-2; D perhaps matches TRBD1 (5 bases). V lost 0 bases and J lost 0, with 18 bases in between. The CDR3 sequence is 18 residues long. The germline gives CDR1 SGDLS, CDR2 YYNGEE. Here the CDR3 DNA reads TGTGCCAGCAGCGTAGCGGCAGAGGGGATCGCTCCTAACTATGGCTACACCTTC. This sequence encodes CASSVAAEGIAPNYGYTF.

This clone was seen only once. V is TRBV20-1 and J is TRBJ2-7, with D possibly TRBD1 on 5 matching bases. V lost 1 base and J 6 bases, leaving 7 bases between the germline ends. This CDR3 contains 11 residues. Per germline, CDR1 DFQATT and CDR2 SNEGSKA (reference sequence). CDR3 protein: CSARGQIEQYF. DNA for the CDR3: TGCAGTGCTAGAGGACAGATCGAGCAGTACTTC.

The V gene is TRBV24-1, the J gene TRBJ2-7; 7 bases map to TRBD1. The CDR3 contains 14 residues. V lost 4 bases, J lost 2 bases, and 4 bases stayed unmatched. Germline loops: CDR1 KGHDR, CDR2 SFDVKD. CDR3 in DNA: TGTGCCACCAGTGAGCGACAGGGAACCTACGAGCAGTACTTC. Translating it yields CATSERQGTYEQYF.

V usage is TRBV6-4 and J usage is TRBJ2-7, with 8 bases lining up with TRBD1. The CDR3 extends over 14 amino acids. Germline V gene sequence: CDR1 MRHNA, CDR2 SNTAGT. The ends lost 3 bases at V and 3 bases at J; junction bases unmatched: 4. CDR3 residues: CASSETGTGYEQYF. The CDR3 nucleotides read TGTGCCAGCAGTGAAACCGGGACAGGCTACGAGCAGTACTTC.

V usage is TRBV28 and J usage is TRBJ2-2; D might be TRBD2 (6 bases). The CDR3 covers 13 residues. V was shortened by 8 bases and J by 5 bases, with 12 bases between the two germline ends. CDR1 is MDHEN and CDR2 is SYDVKM in the germline V gene. The CDR3 loop is CASSSGGTGELFF. The CDR3 bases are TGTGCCAGCTCGTCCGGAGGGACCGGGGAGCTGTTTTTT. Variable domain in full (rest from reference TRBV28 and TRBJ2-2): DVKVTQSSRYLVKRTGEKVFLECVQDMDHENMFWYRQDPGLGLRLIYFSYDVKMKEKGDIPEGYSVSREKKERFSLILESASTNQTSMYLCASSSGGTGELFFGEGSRLTVL.

V usage is TRBV5-6 and J usage is TRBJ2-1; the D call may be TRBD1 or TRBD2 (5 bases each). Trimming left V 3 bases short and J 10 bases short, with 23 bases between. Germline V gives CDR1 SGHDT, CDR2 YYEEEE. The length of the CDR3 is 16 residues. The CDR3 coding sequence is TGTGCCAGCAGCTCCCTTGCGGGCCAGGGTATACGAGAGCAGTTCTTC. Translated, it gives CASSSLAGQGIREQFF.

Comment on this clone: Other DNA sequences within the sample encode an identical CDR3. The chain links TRBV4-1 to TRBJ2-7; D not resolved. Germline V gene data show CDR1 as MGHRA and CDR2 as YSYEKL. The CDR3 totals 12 residues. With 0 bases removed from V and 6 bases from J, the gap between germline ends came to 6 bases. The DNA of the CDR3 is TGCGCCAGCAGCCAAGAGTGGGGCGAGCAGTACTTC. Protein product: CASSQEWGEQYF.

This clone was picked up one time. The chain carries TRBV27 and TRBJ2-1; 9 nucleotides line up with TRBD1. V shed 6 bases and J 2 bases; nucleotides not matched to a gene: 5. Germline V gives CDR1 MNHEY, CDR2 SMNVEV (reference sequence). The CDR3 totals 15 residues. The CDR3: CASRLTGGPYNEQFF. The CDR3 DNA is TGTGCCAGCAGGCTTACAGGGGGCCCCTACAATGAGCAGTTCTTC.

This clone has only one observation. CDR3 sequence: CASSVAAFGEAFF. The DNA for the CDR3 is TGTGCCAGCAGCGTAGCGGCGTTTGGTGAAGCTTTCTTT. The chain recombines TRBV9 with TRBJ1-1; D remains unclear. The germline V and J ends were trimmed by 0 bases and 7 bases, with 10 bases remaining between them. The CDR3 sequence is 13 residues long. Germline V gene lookup returns CDR1 SGDLS and CDR2 YYNGEE.

This clone was counted a single time. The chain couples TRBV2 to TRBJ1-1; no clear D gene. V lost 6 bases to trimming and J lost 3 bases, with 11 bases between them. Looked up from germline, CDR1 is SNHLY and CDR2 is FYNNEI. The CDR3 has 13 residues. CDR3 DNA sequence: TGTGCCAGCAGGGGTCTGGGATACACTGAAGCTTTCTTT. Protein product: CASRGLGYTEAFF.

V is TRBV5-6 and J is TRBJ1-3, with a possible D match to TRBD1 (5 bases). Germline V lookup: CDR1 SGHDT, CDR2 YYEEEE. Deletions cut 1 base from V and 4 bases from J, with 9 bases between. The CDR3 covers 14 residues. CDR3 protein: CASSLLGPGNTIYF. The DNA of the CDR3 is TGTGCCAGCAGCTTGCTGGGACCCGGAAACACCATATATTTT.

V and J are TRBV10-1 and TRBJ1-5, with D unclear. This CDR3 spans 11 amino acids. Trimming took off 6 bases at V and 5 bases at J, with 5 bases between the two ends. The germline gives CDR1 WNHNN, CDR2 SYGVQD (reference sequence). In DNA, the CDR3 is TGCGCCAGCAGAGTGGATCAGCCCCAGCATTTT. Translation gives CASRVDQPQHF.

J is TRBJ1-6 and V is TRBV28; D unclear. The length of the CDR3 is 15 residues. V gave up 7 bases and J gave up 0 bases, with 10 bases separating them. Germline CDR1 and CDR2: MDHEN and SYDVKM. The CDR3 nucleotides are TGTGCCAGCATCCACACAAGCTCCTATAATTCACCCCTCCACTTT. The encoded protein is CASIHTSSYNSPLHF.

This clone has only a few counts. This chain links TRBV5-8 with TRBJ2-2, with TRBD1 identical over 12 bases. Trimming took 4 bases from V and 6 from J; bases not matched to a gene: 4. This CDR3 spans 15 amino acids. The germline V gene encodes CDR1 SGHTS and CDR2 YDEGEE. Here the CDR3 reads CASSPGTGGPGELFF. The CDR3 DNA follows: TGTGCCAGCAGCCCCGGGACAGGGGGCCCCGGGGAGCTGTTTTTT.

This clone was counted only a few times. One end of the junction does not line up with germline, which may come from a read error. The V call is TRBV7-7, the J call TRBJ2-1, with TRBD2 matching over 7 bases. CDR3 size: 17 residues. CDR1 SSHAT and CDR2 FNYEAQ come from the germline V gene (reference sequence). This CDR3 reads CASSFRFTGGPGNEQFF. The DNA of the CDR3 is TGTGCTAGCAGCTTCCGGTTCACGGGGGGACCGGGGAATGAGCAGTTCTTC.

V usage is TRBV9 and J usage is TRBJ1-4; D perhaps matches TRBD1 (5 bases). The CDR3 spans 14 residues. CDR1 is SGDLS, CDR2 YYNGEE, per germline. Trimming took off 1 base at V and 3 bases at J, with 7 bases between the two ends. CDR3 nucleotide sequence: TGTGCCAGCAGCGTATCGGGGGCTAATGAAAAACTGTTTTTT. It codes for CASSVSGANEKLFF. The full variable domain, with the rest looked up from reference TRBV9 and TRBJ1-4, is DSGVTQTPKHLITATGQRVTLRCSPRSGDLSVYWYQQSLDQGLQFLIQYYNGEERAKGNILERFSAQQFPDLHSELNLSSLELGDSALYFCASSVSGANEKLFFGSGTQLSVL.

This clone was seen a handful of times. The same CDR3 also results from other DNA sequences found in this sample. V usage is TRBV28 and J usage is TRBJ1-1, with D unclear. This CDR3 comprises 11 residues. The V end lost 6 bases, the J end lost 0 bases, and 2 bases lay between the germline ends. Germline CDR1 is MDHEN and CDR2 is SYDVKM. The CDR3 DNA reads TGTGCCAGCAGGTTGAACACTGAAGCTTTCTTT. Residues: CASRLNTEAFF.

V gene TRBV6-5 combines with J gene TRBJ1-1; D remains ambiguous. The CDR3 runs 15 residues. The V gene's germline CDR1 is MNHEY and CDR2 SVGAGI. V was clipped by 8 bases and J by 1 base, with 17 bases between them. As DNA, the CDR3 is TGTGCCAGCCGCCCGATCCCGGGGAAGAACACTGAAGCTTTCTTT. This gives the protein CASRPIPGKNTEAFF.

The V call is TRBV7-2, the J call TRBJ1-6; D gene unclear. Trimming stripped 1 base from V and 4 bases from J, with 8 bases between. There are 15 residues in the CDR3. In germline, CDR1 is SGHTA, CDR2 FQGNSA. In DNA form, the CDR3 reads TGTGCCAGCAGCTTAGAAGGATATTATAATTCACCCCTCCACTTT. Protein sequence: CASSLEGYYNSPLHF. Full variable domain (rest looked up from reference TRBV7-2 and TRBJ1-6): GAGVSQSPSNKVTEKGKDVELRCDPISGHTALYWYRQSLGQGLEFLIYFQGNSAPDKSGLPSDRFSAERTGGSVSTLTIQRTQQEDSAVYLCASSLEGYYNSPLHFGNGTRLTVT.

This chain connects TRBV19 to TRBJ2-7, with 9 bases identical to TRBD2. V lost 5 bases and J lost 5; bases outside the gene matches: 10. Germline lookup yields CDR1 LNHDA and CDR2 SQIVND (reference sequence). This CDR3 is 15 amino acids long. The CDR3 DNA follows: TGTGCCAGTAGTCCCCGTGGTAGCGGGAGAGACGAGCAGTACTTC. This gives the protein CASSPRGSGRDEQYF.

This rearrangement joins TRBV10-3 to TRBJ2-7, with 9 bases identical to TRBD1. Germline V gives CDR1 ENHRY, CDR2 SYGVKD. Trimming at V came to 10 bases and at J to 1 base, leaving 11 bases not matched to a gene. The CDR3 totals 15 residues. CDR3 loop: CATRTGAGGSYEQYF. In DNA form, the CDR3 reads TGTGCCACGAGGACAGGGGCAGGGGGTTCCTACGAGCAGTACTTC.

This chain links TRBV28 with TRBJ1-5; D perhaps matches TRBD1 (6 bases). Germline V gene data show CDR1 as MDHEN and CDR2 as SYDVKM. Deletions cut 6 bases from V and 3 bases from J, with 15 bases between. The CDR3 spans 15 residues. CDR3 residues: CASRGATLYNQPQHF. Written as DNA, the CDR3 is TGTGCCAGCAGGGGGGCGACCCTGTACAATCAGCCCCAGCATTTT. The variable domain in full, with the rest retrieved from reference TRBV28 and TRBJ1-5, is DVKVTQSSRYLVKRTGEKVFLECVQDMDHENMFWYRQDPGLGLRLIYFSYDVKMKEKGDIPEGYSVSREKKERFSLILESASTNQTSMYLCASRGATLYNQPQHFGDGTRLSIL.

The rearrangement links TRBV24-1 to TRBJ1-1; D is unclear. The V end lost 1 base, the J end lost 3 bases, and 5 bases lay between the germline ends. CDR3 length: 13 residues. Germline V gives CDR1 KGHDR, CDR2 SFDVKD. CDR3: CATSDLSDTEAFF. The CDR3, as DNA: TGTGCCACCAGTGATTTATCGGACACTGAAGCTTTCTTT.

V and J are TRBV7-2 and TRBJ2-7; 12 bases agree with TRBD2. With V trimmed by 1 base and J by 2 bases, 3 bases remained unmatched. The CDR3 consists of 16 residues. Germline V CDR1 and CDR2: SGHTA, FQGNSA. The CDR3 DNA reads as TGTGCCAGCAGCTTAGGGGGACTAGCGGGCCCCTACGAGCAGTACTTC. This encodes CASSLGGLAGPYEQYF. The full variable domain, its missing parts supplied by reference TRBV7-2 and TRBJ2-7, is GAGVSQSPSNKVTEKGKDVELRCDPISGHTALYWYRQSLGQGLEFLIYFQGNSAPDKSGLPSDRFSAERTGGSVSTLTIQRTQQEDSAVYLCASSLGGLAGPYEQYFGPGTRLTVT.

The V call is TRBV28, the J call TRBJ2-7; D tentatively fits TRBD1 or TRBD2 (6 bases each). The CDR3 runs 13 residues. V lost 7 bases and J 12 bases, leaving 22 bases between the germline ends. CDR1 MDHEN and CDR2 SYDVKM come from the germline V gene. The CDR3 nucleotides read TGTGCCAGCACCCCCGGCGGAGGGGGAAGATGGTACTTC. Translation: CASTPGGGGRWYF.